This record covers a single TCR beta chain. This record comes from a study of T cell responses to AZD1222 COVID-19 vaccine. Here immunoSEQ multiplex PCR was the method, and the copy in TCRdb shows in-frame clones only, minus some. This sample has roughly 120,000 clones, with 88% found just once. Trimming took off 7 bases at V and 0 bases at J, with 10 bases between the two ends. The CDR3 totals 14 residues. Per the germline V gene, CDR1 is SGHTA and CDR2 is FQGNSA. The receptor was isolated from an adult in good health. V usage is TRBV7-2 and J usage is TRBJ2-1; D might be TRBD2 (6 bases). Material: peripheral blood, obtained on day 0 of MenACWY control vaccination. CDR3 DNA: TGTGCCAGCACCTTGGGGGGCTCCTACAATGAGCAGTTCTTC. This gives the protein CASTLGGSYNEQFF. The full variable domain, with the rest looked up from reference TRBV7-2 and TRBJ2-1, is GAGVSQSPSNKVTEKGKDVELRCDPISGHTALYWYRQSLGQGLEFLIYFQGNSAPDKSGLPSDRFSAERTGGSVSTLTIQRTQQEDSAVYLCASTLGGSYNEQFFGPGTRLTVL.